The present entry profiles one TCR beta chain with its context. Its antigen is currently unknown. This entry belongs to a study of siplizumab effects on memory and regulatory T cells. Study-wide results and limits: Most alloreactive clones went unmapped to unstimulated subsets; only a minor fraction mapped. Alloreactive sequences tracing back to unstimulated CD4+ memory cells fell significantly with siplizumab. Suppressive activity of Tregs proliferating in siplizumab cultures remained unconfirmed.

This CDR3 is 12 amino acids long. Germline V gene lookup returns CDR1 LNHDA and CDR2 SQIVND (reference sequence). V lost 5 bases and J 7 bases, leaving 11 bases between the germline ends. The mixed lymphocyte reaction cells were held in coculture (37°C) for over 5 days. The study assayed 90,000 to 100,000 TCR templates per sample. The repertoire was sequenced with immunoSEQ multiplex PCR; TCRdb's copy has only in-frame clones and lacks some. The sample consists of over 14,000 clones, about 50% of them appearing once. The rearrangement links TRBV19 to TRBJ1-2, with D unresolved. This receptor was obtained from a human donor in good health; the cells came from an allogeneic mixed lymphocyte reaction. The material sequenced was CFSE-low (dividing) CD4+ T cells sorted from an allogeneic mixed lymphocyte reaction. The CDR3, as DNA: TGTGCCAGTAGTGAACAGAAACGTGGCTACACCTTC. Translating gives CASSEQKRGYTF.